These T cell receptor beta chains were read from a single sample in a study of blood T cell repertoires in COVID-19. The assay was immunoSEQ multiplex PCR, and TCRdb's table has in-frame clones only and misses some. The sample holds more than 100,000 clones, 85% to 90% seen once. Material for sequencing was peripheral blood. These receptors all come from a man aged 45-60 years with active or convalescent COVID-19. Each CDR3 is given with its conserved first and last residue. Each record gives: clone size, D gene, V gene, J gene, CDR3 DNA, CDR3 protein. D genes are given only for firm matches. Size is omitted from some rows. Given values are once, few, many or a class for expanded clones.

>.|.|TRBV27|TRBJ1-1
TGTGCCAGCAGTTGGACAGCAAAAAACACTGAAGCTTTCTTT
CASSWTAKNTEAFF
>.|.|TRBV19|TRBJ1-5
TGTGCCAGTAGTGTATCCCACGCCGGGGGCAATCAGCCCCAGCATTTT
CASSVSHAGGNQPQHF
>.|.|TRBV24-1|TRBJ2-3
TGTGCCACCAGTGATTTGGGGGGGGGCTCTTCCGCAGATACGCAGTATTTT
CATSDLGGGSSADTQYF
>.|.|TRBV2|TRBJ1-5
TGTGCCAGCCTCCGGGACCGGGAGGGCAGCAATCAGCCCCAGCATTTT
CASLRDREGSNQPQHF
>.|TRBD2|TRBV6-5|TRBJ2-1
TGTGCCAGCAGTTACGAGCGGGGGGGGATCAATGAGCAGTTCTTC
CASSYERGGINEQFF
>.|TRBD1|TRBV11-3|TRBJ2-1
TGTGCCAGCAGCCCCGGGACAGGGCCTAACAATGAGCAGTTCTTC
CASSPGTGPNNEQFF
>.|TRBD1|TRBV25-1|TRBJ1-6
TGTGCCAGCAGTGAAGGACAGGTCGCTAATTCACCCCTCCACTTT
CASSEGQVANSPLHF
>.|TRBD1|TRBV5-4|TRBJ2-5
TGTGCCAGCAGCTTGGCCCGGGCAGGGGGCGAGACCCAGTACTTC
CASSLARAGGETQYF
>once|TRBD1|TRBV6-5|TRBJ2-1
TGTGCCAGCAGAGATACAGGGGGCAATGAGCAGTTCTTC
CASRDTGGNEQFF
>.|TRBD1|TRBV7-6|TRBJ2-3
TGTGCCAGCAGCACCCGGACAGGGGCCAACACAGATACGCAGTATTTT
CASSTRTGANTDTQYF
>few|.|TRBV6-5|TRBJ1-2
TGTGCCAGCTCCGGGTTTAACTATGGCTACACCTTC
CASSGFNYGYTF
>once|TRBD2|TRBV10-1|TRBJ2-3
TGCGCCAGCAGGGTACCAGGACTAGCGGGAGTTACAGATACGCAGTATTTT
CASRVPGLAGVTDTQYF
>.|TRBD2|TRBV4-3|TRBJ2-2
TGCGCCAGCAGCCAAGGGACTAGCGGTTTTTCCGGGGAGCTGTTTTTT
CASSQGTSGFSGELFF
>.|TRBD2|TRBV5-4|TRBJ2-3
TGTGCCAGCAGCTTGCGGGGGGGGTGGAGCACAGATACGCAGTATTTT
CASSLRGGWSTDTQYF
>.|.|TRBV28|TRBJ1-2
TGTGCCAGCAGCCCCGTCGACAGTCCATTTAACTATGGCTACACCTTC
CASSPVDSPFNYGYTF
>.|TRBD1|TRBV7-2|TRBJ1-4
TGTGCCAGCAGCTTGACCGGGACAGGGAATGAAAAACTGTTTTTT
CASSLTGTGNEKLFF
>.|TRBD2|TRBV14|TRBJ2-5
TGTGCCAGCAGCCGGGGAGGGGGACTAGCGGGAAGTCGGGAGACCCAGTACTTC
CASSRGGGLAGSRETQYF
>.|TRBD1|TRBV19|TRBJ1-2
TGTGCCAGTAGCGTGACAGGGGTCCGCGGCTACACCTTC
CASSVTGVRGYTF
>.|TRBD2|TRBV15|TRBJ2-5
TGTGCCACCAGCAGACCTTCCGGGACTAGCAGGACCCAGTACTTC
CATSRPSGTSRTQYF
>.|TRBD2|TRBV4-2|TRBJ2-7
TGTGCCAGCAGCCAAACGTCTAGCGGGGCCGCAACCAACGAGCAGTACTTC
CASSQTSSGAATNEQYF
>.|TRBD1|TRBV10-3|TRBJ1-6
TGTGCCACGGGGCTGGACAGGGTGAGCTCACCCCTCCACTTT
CATGLDRVSSPLHF
>.|TRBD1|TRBV12-3/TRBV12-4|TRBJ1-1
TGTGCCAGCAGTCAAGACAGGGATGCTTTCTTT
CASSQDRDAFF
>once|.|TRBV5-1|TRBJ2-7
TGCGCCAGGGTACCAGGGACTCAAGGAACTGCCGAGCAGTACTTC
CARVPGTQGTAEQYF
>.|TRBD1|TRBV29-1|TRBJ2-5
TGCAGCGTTGAAACCCCGGACAGGGGGCGAGAGACCCAGTACTTC
CSVETPDRGRETQYF
>.|TRBD1|TRBV6-2/TRBV6-3|TRBJ2-1
TGTGCCAGCAGCCGCAACACAGGGGAGTCCTACAATGAGCAGTTCTTC
CASSRNTGESYNEQFF
>once|.|TRBV23-1|TRBJ1-6
TGCGCCAGCAGTCGGCGTCAGGGGCCGGCGAGGGATAATTCACCCCTCCACTTT
CASSRRQGPARDNSPLHF
>.|.|TRBV5-1|TRBJ2-5
TGCGCCAGCAGCGGACCGGGACACCGAGAGACCCAGTACTTC
CASSGPGHRETQYF
>.|.|TRBV9|TRBJ2-1
TGTGCCAGCAGCGTCAGTGGGGCCCACAATGAGCAGTTCTTC
CASSVSGAHNEQFF
>.|TRBD1|TRBV4-1|TRBJ1-5
TGCGCCAGCAGCCGGGGACAGAATAGCAATCAGCCCCAGCATTTT
CASSRGQNSNQPQHF
>.|TRBD2|TRBV7-2|TRBJ2-3
TGTGCCAGCAGCTCGGGGGGGCGTTCCACAGATACGCAGTATTTT
CASSSGGRSTDTQYF
>.|TRBD1|TRBV29-1|TRBJ1-1
TGCAGCGGACTCCCACAGGGGGGCATGAACACTGAAGCTTTCTTT
CSGLPQGGMNTEAFF
>.|.|TRBV7-9|TRBJ1-2
TGTGCCAGCAGCTCACAGGGCATTTCTAACTATGGCTACACCTTC
CASSSQGISNYGYTF
>.|.|TRBV6-5|TRBJ1-2
TGTGCCAGCAGTTACTCGAAAGGCAGGAACTATGGCTACACCTTC
CASSYSKGRNYGYTF
>.|.|TRBV19|TRBJ2-5
TGTGCCAGTAGTTCCTCGGTCGGAGAGACCCAGTACTTC
CASSSSVGETQYF
>.|.|TRBV19|TRBJ1-5
TGTGCCAGTAATCGACCCGAGGGCAGCAATCAGCCCCAGCATTTT
CASNRPEGSNQPQHF
>.|TRBD1|TRBV6-2/TRBV6-3|TRBJ2-2
TGTGCCAGCAGTTACGGTTTCAGGGGGCGAGGCGGGGAGCTGTTTTTT
CASSYGFRGRGGELFF
>.|TRBD2|TRBV5-6|TRBJ2-7
TGTGCCAGCAGCTTGGCGGGACTAGCGAACTCCTACGAGCAGTACTTC
CASSLAGLANSYEQYF
>.|TRBD2|TRBV5-5|TRBJ2-1
TGTGCCAGCAGCTACGGACTAGCGGTAGATAACAATGAGCAGTTCTTC
CASSYGLAVDNNEQFF
>.|TRBD1|TRBV6-2/TRBV6-3|TRBJ2-7
TGTGCCAGCAGTTACTCGTGGACAGGGGGCGAGCAGTACTTC
CASSYSWTGGEQYF
>.|.|TRBV7-7|TRBJ1-1
TGTGCCAGCAGCTTAGTCTTTAGGACGGAGGAAATGAACACTGAAGCTTTCTTT
CASSLVFRTEEMNTEAFF
>.|.|TRBV12-3/TRBV12-4|TRBJ2-5
TGTGCCAGCCGGGGGTTCCAAGAGACCCAGTACTTC
CASRGFQETQYF
>.|TRBD1|TRBV23-1|TRBJ1-1
TGCGCCAGCAGTCAAAAGGGACAGGGGAAAGTTGAAGCTTTCTTT
CASSQKGQGKVEAFF
>.|TRBD1|TRBV7-9|TRBJ1-5
TGTGCCAGCAGCACGGGACAAGGGGGCCGTCAGCCCCAGCATTTT
CASSTGQGGRQPQHF
>.|.|TRBV5-1|TRBJ2-2
TGCGCCAGCAGAAACTCCCTCACCGGGGGGCCCCTCACCGGGGAGCTGTTTTTT
CASRNSLTGGPLTGELFF
>once|TRBD2|TRBV4-3|TRBJ2-1
TGCGCCAGCAGCCAAGATATGGGACTAGCGGGGGGGAATGAGCAGTTCTTC
CASSQDMGLAGGNEQFF
>.|TRBD2|TRBV29-1|TRBJ2-3
TGCAGCTCAAGACTAGCGGGGGGTTCAGATACGCAGTATTTT
CSSRLAGGSDTQYF
>.|.|TRBV4-2|TRBJ1-2
TGTGCCAGCAGCCAAGGTACAGGGTCCTATGGCTACACCTTC
CASSQGTGSYGYTF
>once|.|TRBV5-4|TRBJ2-5
TGTGCCAGCAGCCGAGGAGGGGCGGAGACCCAGTACTTC
CASSRGGAETQYF
>.|.|TRBV5-1|TRBJ1-1
TGCGCCAGCAGCTTGGCCAGCGGTGGGGTTACTGAAGCTTTCTTT
CASSLASGGVTEAFF
>.|TRBD2|TRBV7-2|TRBJ2-2
TGTGCCAGCAGCATTAGCGGGGGGGCTTTCGCCGGGGAGCTGTTTTTT
CASSISGGAFAGELFF
>.|.|TRBV28|TRBJ2-6
TGTGCCAGCAGTTTCGACAGCTCTGGGGCCAACGTCCTGACTTTC
CASSFDSSGANVLTF
>.|TRBD1|TRBV27|TRBJ1-1
TGTGCCAGCAGTTTAGGTTCGGGACAGGCTTTGATGAACACTGAAGCTTTCTTT
CASSLGSGQALMNTEAFF
>.|.|TRBV10-3|TRBJ1-2
TGTGCCATCAGTGAGTCGACGGGGAGTAACTATGGCTACACCTTC
CAISESTGSNYGYTF
>.|TRBD1|TRBV29-1|TRBJ1-1
TGCAGCGCATGGACAGGGGGCGTCACTGAAGCTTTCTTT
CSAWTGGVTEAFF
>.|.|TRBV5-6|TRBJ1-2
TGTGCCAGCAGCTTCGACTCCGGAGCCTATGGCTACACCTTC
CASSFDSGAYGYTF
>.|TRBD1|TRBV10-3|TRBJ2-3
TGTGCCATCAGTGGCAGACAGGGTTTCCCTAGCACAGATACGCAGTATTTT
CAISGRQGFPSTDTQYF
>.|.|TRBV7-2|TRBJ2-1
TGTGCCAGCAGCTTAGTAGGGAGTAGGCATGAGCAGTTCTTC
CASSLVGSRHEQFF
>.|.|TRBV11-2|TRBJ2-6
TGTGCCAGCAGCTTAGTAGGACACTCTGGGGCCAACGTCCTGACTTTC
CASSLVGHSGANVLTF
>.|.|TRBV7-9|TRBJ1-3
TGTGCCAGCAGCTTCGTTACTATTTACCTTGGAAACACCATATATTTT
CASSFVTIYLGNTIYF
>.|TRBD1|TRBV28|TRBJ2-4
TGTGCCAGCAGGCAAACAGGGGTCAGATCCAAAAACATTCAGTACTTC
CASRQTGVRSKNIQYF